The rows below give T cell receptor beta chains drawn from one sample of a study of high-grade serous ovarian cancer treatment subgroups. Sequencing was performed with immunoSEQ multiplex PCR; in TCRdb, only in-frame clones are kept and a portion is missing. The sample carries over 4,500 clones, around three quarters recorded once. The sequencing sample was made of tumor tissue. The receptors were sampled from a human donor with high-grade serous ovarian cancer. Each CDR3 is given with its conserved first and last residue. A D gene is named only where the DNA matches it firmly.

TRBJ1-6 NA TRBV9 CASSPDYNSPLHF
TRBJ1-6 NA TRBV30 CAWSRNREDSPLHF
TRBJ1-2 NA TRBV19 CASSARGGYGYTF
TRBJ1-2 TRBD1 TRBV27 CASRESGTGSGYTF
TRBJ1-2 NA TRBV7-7 CASSWGETGGYTF
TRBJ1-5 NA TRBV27 CASSLGGSNQPQHF
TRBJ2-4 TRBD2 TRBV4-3 CASSQLAGGSPGVDIQYF
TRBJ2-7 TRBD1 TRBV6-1 CASNRGQGIRYEQYF
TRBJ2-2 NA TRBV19 CASSGTPRTGELFF
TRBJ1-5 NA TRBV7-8 CASSSLTGAGNQPQHF
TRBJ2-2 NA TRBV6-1 CASSEGVYYNTGELFF
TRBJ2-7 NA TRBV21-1 CASSKDRDTFHEQYF
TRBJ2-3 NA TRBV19 CASSTSTDTQYF
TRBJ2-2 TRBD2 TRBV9 CASSVGEGNTGELFF
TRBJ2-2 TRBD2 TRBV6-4 CASSVRSGGTGELFF
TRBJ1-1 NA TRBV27 CASSARTTNTEAFF
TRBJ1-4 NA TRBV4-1 CASSQEGRASGEKLFF
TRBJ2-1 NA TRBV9 CASSALANEQFF